This T cell receptor (beta chain) is from a study of cytomegalovirus exposure and HLA in healthy donors. Study in general: Earlier results showed approximately 120 million unique TCR beta sequences derived from approximately 170 million T cells. Whole-study results and caveats: Later on, an analysis tied 18,000 or so TCR beta sequences to HLA alleles at 0.05 false discovery rate. A later examination showed that TCR association rates differed by HLA locus, with DRB1 most and HLA-C fewest.

The CDR3 sequence is 16 residues long. Per germline, CDR1 KGHSH and CDR2 LQKENI. V was pared by 3 bases and J by 6 bases, with 9 bases of the junction left unmatched. A few counts support this clone. The antigen remains unidentified. A multiplex PCR was run with 60 Vbeta primers and 13 Jbeta primers. Sequencing was performed with immunoSEQ multiplex PCR; in TCRdb, only in-frame clones are kept and a portion is missing. The sample has around 110,000 clones; about 76% are singletons. Samples came from healthy bone marrow donors. The sequence came from a woman in her 30s in good health and CMV-seronegative. The rearrangement links TRBV18 to TRBJ1-1, with 11 bases that match TRBD1. The sequencing sample was made of PBMCs. DNA for the CDR3: TGTGCCAGCTCACCTTCGTCGGGACAGGGGGAGTCTGAAGCTTTCTTT. Translated, it gives CASSPSSGQGESEAFF.